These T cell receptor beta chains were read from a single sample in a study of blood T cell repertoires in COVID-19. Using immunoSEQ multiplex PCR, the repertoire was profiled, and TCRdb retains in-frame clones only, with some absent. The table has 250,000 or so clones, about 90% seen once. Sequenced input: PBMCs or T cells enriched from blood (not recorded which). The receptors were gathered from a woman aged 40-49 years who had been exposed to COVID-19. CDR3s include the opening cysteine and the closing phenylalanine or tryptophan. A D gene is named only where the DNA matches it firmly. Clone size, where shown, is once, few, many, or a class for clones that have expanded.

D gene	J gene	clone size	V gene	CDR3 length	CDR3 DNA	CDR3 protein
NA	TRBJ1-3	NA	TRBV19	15	TGTGCCAGTAGTACCGGGACACCATCTGGAAACACCATATATTTT	CASSTGTPSGNTIYF
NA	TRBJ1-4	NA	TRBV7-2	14	TGTGCCAGCAGTTCTCAGGGGTTACATGAAAAACTGTTTTTT	CASSSQGLHEKLFF
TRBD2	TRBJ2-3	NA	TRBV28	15	TGTGCCAGCAGTTTCACTAGCGGATTCACAGATACGCAGTATTTT	CASSFTSGFTDTQYF
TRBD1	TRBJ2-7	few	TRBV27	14	TGTGCCAGCAGCAAACCGGGACAGGGCTACGAGCAGTACTTC	CASSKPGQGYEQYF
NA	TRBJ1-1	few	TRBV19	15	TGTGCCAGTAGTATATTTCCTCCGGGGGACACTGAAGCTTTCTTT	CASSIFPPGDTEAFF
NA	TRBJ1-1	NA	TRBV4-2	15	TGTGCCAGCAGCCAAGACAGCTCAGGGTATACTGAAGCTTTCTTT	CASSQDSSGYTEAFF
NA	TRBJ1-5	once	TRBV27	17	TGTGCCAGCAGTTTATCGTCGGGGGGAAGAGTCAATCAGCCCCAGCATTTT	CASSLSSGGRVNQPQHF
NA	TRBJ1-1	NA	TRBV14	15	TGTGCCAGCAGCCAACCCATACAGGGTGAAGCTGAAGCTTTCTTT	CASSQPIQGEAEAFF
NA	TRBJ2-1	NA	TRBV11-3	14	TGTGCCAGCAGCTTAGATACCCGACTAGACAAGCAGTTCTTC	CASSLDTRLDKQFF
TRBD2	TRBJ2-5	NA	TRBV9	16	TGTGCCAGCAGCGTAGCGGGGGGGGCGCCCAAAGAGACCCAGTACTTC	CASSVAGGAPKETQYF
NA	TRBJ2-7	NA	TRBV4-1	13	TGCGCCAGCAGCCAATTGCCACGGGACGAGCAGTACTTC	CASSQLPRDEQYF
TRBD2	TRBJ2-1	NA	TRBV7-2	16	TGTGCCAGCAGCTCCCACAGCGGGGGGTATAACAATGAGCAGTTCTTC	CASSSHSGGYNNEQFF
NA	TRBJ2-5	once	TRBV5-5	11	TGTGCCAGCAGCCCCGGAGAGACCCAGTACTTC	CASSPGETQYF
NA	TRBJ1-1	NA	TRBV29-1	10	TGCAGCGCTTCTAACACTGAAGCTTTCTTT	CSASNTEAFF
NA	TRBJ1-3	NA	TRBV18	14	TGTGCCAGCTCACCACCGGCCGTTCCAAACACCATATATTTT	CASSPPAVPNTIYF
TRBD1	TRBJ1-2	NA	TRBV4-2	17	TGTGCCAGCAGCCAAGCCAGAGGGACAGGGTCAAACTATGGCTACACCTTC	CASSQARGTGSNYGYTF
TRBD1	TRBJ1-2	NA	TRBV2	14	TGTGCCAGTAGTTTAGAGGGGGCTGGCTATGGCTACACCTTC	CASSLEGAGYGYTF
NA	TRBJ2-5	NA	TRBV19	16	TGTGCCAGTAGTACCAATTACGACAGTCCACCGGGGACCCAGTACTTC	CASSTNYDSPPGTQYF
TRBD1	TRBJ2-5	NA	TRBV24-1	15	TGTGCCACCAGTGATCGGGACAGGCCTGGGGAGACCCAGTACTTC	CATSDRDRPGETQYF
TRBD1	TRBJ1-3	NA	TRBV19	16	TGTGCCAGTAACGAACCGGGACAGGGCTCTGGAAACACCATATATTTT	CASNEPGQGSGNTIYF
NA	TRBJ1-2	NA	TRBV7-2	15	TGTGCCAGCAGCTTAGCAGCAGGGACTAACTATGGCTACACCTTC	CASSLAAGTNYGYTF
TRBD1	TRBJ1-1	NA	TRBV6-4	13	TGTGCCAGCAGTTACGACAGGGCCACTGAAGCTTTCTTT	CASSYDRATEAFF
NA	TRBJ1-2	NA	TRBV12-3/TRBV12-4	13	TGTGCCAGCAGGCCGACACTTAACTATGGCTACACCTTC	CASRPTLNYGYTF
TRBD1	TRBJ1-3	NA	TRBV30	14	TGTGCCTGGGACAGGGGTAACTCTGGAAACACCATATATTTT	CAWDRGNSGNTIYF
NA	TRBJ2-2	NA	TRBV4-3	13	TGCGCCAGCAGCCAAGATCGGACCGGGGAGCTGTTTTTT	CASSQDRTGELFF
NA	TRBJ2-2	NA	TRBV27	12	TGTGCCAGCAGCACCGGGGGCGGGGAGCTGTTTTTT	CASSTGGGELFF
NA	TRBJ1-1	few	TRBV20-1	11	TGCAGTGCTAGCTCTAACACTGAAGCTTTCTTT	CSASSNTEAFF
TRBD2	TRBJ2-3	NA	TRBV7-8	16	TGTGCCAGCAGCTTACGCCCTAGCGGGGCCACAGATACGCAGTATTTT	CASSLRPSGATDTQYF
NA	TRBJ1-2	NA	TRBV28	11	TGTGGGTCTGGAGGCCGATATGGCTACACCTTC	CGSGGRYGYTF
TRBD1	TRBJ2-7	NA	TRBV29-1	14	TGCAGCGTGGATTCCGGGACAGGGGCATACGAGCAGTACTTC	CSVDSGTGAYEQYF
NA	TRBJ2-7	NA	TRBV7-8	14	TGTGCCAGCAGCTTATTCAGGAACTCCTACGAGCAGTACTTC	CASSLFRNSYEQYF
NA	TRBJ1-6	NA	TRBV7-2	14	TGTGCCAGCAGCTTAGACAGGTCTAATTCACCCCTCCACTTT	CASSLDRSNSPLHF
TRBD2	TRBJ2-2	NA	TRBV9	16	TGTGCCAGCAGCGGGTATAGCGGGAGACATACCGGGGAGCTGTTTTTT	CASSGYSGRHTGELFF
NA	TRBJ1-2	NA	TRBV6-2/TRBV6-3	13	TGTGCCAGCAGTTGGCTAACGGAGGGCGGCTACACCTTC	CASSWLTEGGYTF
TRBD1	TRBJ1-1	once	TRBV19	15	TGTGCCAGCAGGACCTCCGGGACAGGGAGCACTGAAGCTTTCTTT	CASRTSGTGSTEAFF
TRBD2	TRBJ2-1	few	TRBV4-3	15	TGCGCCAGCAGCCGAGGACTAGCGGCCAGCAATGAGCAGTTCTTC	CASSRGLAASNEQFF
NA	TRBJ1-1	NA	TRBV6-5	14	TGTGCCAGCAGTTACTCGGACAGTGGCACTGAAGCTTTCTTT	CASSYSDSGTEAFF
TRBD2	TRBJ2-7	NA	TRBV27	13	TGTGCCAGCAGTTTAGGATCGGGGGGCGAGCAGTACTTC	CASSLGSGGEQYF
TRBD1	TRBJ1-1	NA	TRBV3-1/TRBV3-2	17	TGTGCCAGCAGCCAAGATAAGGGGGCGGTGTTGAACACTGAAGCTTTCTTT	CASSQDKGAVLNTEAFF
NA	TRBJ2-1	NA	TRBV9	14	TGTGCCAGCAGCCCCCGGGACACCTTTGGTGAGCAGTTCTTC	CASSPRDTFGEQFF
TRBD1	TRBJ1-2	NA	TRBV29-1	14	TGCAGCGTTGAAGGGGACAGGGGCCCCTCTGGCTACACCTTC	CSVEGDRGPSGYTF
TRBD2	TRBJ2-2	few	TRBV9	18	TGTGCCAGCAGCGTAGGTGTCCTAGCGGGAGGTATGGGCGGGGAGCTGTTTTTT	CASSVGVLAGGMGGELFF
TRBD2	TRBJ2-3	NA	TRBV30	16	TGTGCCTGGAGTGGTTCGGTAGCGGGGGCCGGGGATACGCAGTATTTT	CAWSGSVAGAGDTQYF
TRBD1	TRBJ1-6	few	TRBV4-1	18	TGCGCCAGCAGCCAAGCGCTTTTTCAGGGACAGGGTAATTCACCCCTCCACTTT	CASSQALFQGQGNSPLHF
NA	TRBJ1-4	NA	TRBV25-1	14	TGTGCCAGCAGTGATGGAGCGGCTAATGAAAAACTGTTTTTT	CASSDGAANEKLFF
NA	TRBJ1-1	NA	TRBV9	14	TGTGCCAGCAGCTCCAGAGGGGGAGACACTGAAGCTTTCTTT	CASSSRGGDTEAFF
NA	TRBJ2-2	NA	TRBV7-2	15	TGTGCCAGCAGCTTAGTCCCAGGGATGGGCGGGGAGCTGTTTTTT	CASSLVPGMGGELFF
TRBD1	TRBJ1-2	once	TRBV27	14	TGTGCCAGCAGTTTGACAGGGGGCCTCTATGGCTACACCTTC	CASSLTGGLYGYTF
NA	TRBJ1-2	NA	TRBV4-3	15	TGCGCCAGCAGCCAAGATAAGGGGCCAGGCTATGGCTACACCTTC	CASSQDKGPGYGYTF
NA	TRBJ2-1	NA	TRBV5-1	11	TGTGCCAGCAGCCTAGGCTATGAGCAGTTCTTC	CASSLGYEQFF
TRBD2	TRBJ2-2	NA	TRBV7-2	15	TGTGCCAGCAGCTTAATTAGCGGGAGAGTCGGGGAGCTGTTTTTT	CASSLISGRVGELFF